This TCR beta chain originates from a study of CD8 T cells in ankylosing spondylitis. Quantitative molecular-barcoded 5'-RACE generated the TCR beta libraries. From the 5' RACE reads, TCRdb called clonotypes with MiXCR, one entry per CDR3 protein. The sample records fewer than 550,000 distinct CDR3 sequences, approximately 5% being singletons. Findings and limits, study-wide: One TCR beta motif, made up of roughly 8 highly homologous variants, appeared characteristic of ankylosing spondylitis blood.

This clonotype has a count of ten or more. The target antigen is unknown. CDR3 length equals 13 residues. Per germline, CDR1 LGHNA and CDR2 YSLEER. Trimming stripped 2 bases from V and 7 bases from J, with 9 bases between. The sequence was obtained from a male donor with ankylosing spondylitis. J is TRBJ1-5 and V is TRBV4-3; D remains unclear. The specimen was blood, either unsorted or a sorted T cell fraction (not recorded which). CDR3: CASSQTPWQPQHF. CDR3 in DNA: TGCGCCAGCAGCCAAACCCCCTGGCAGCCCCAGCATTTT.